This entry lists 28 T cell receptor beta chains sequenced from one sample in a study of regulatory T cells in long-lasting Graves disease. Arm-PCR of CDR3 regions and iRepertoire HTBI primers were used to build TCR beta libraries. MiXCR, applied by TCRdb to the multiplex PCR reads, yields one record per CDR3 protein. The data contain 550,000 to 600,000 distinct CDR3 sequences, 15% to 20% of them singletons. Time point defined: newly diagnosed GD, antithyroid drugs for less than 3 months. With RNA extracted from PBMCs as input, the TCR library was made. In addition, the sample was reused for a study of T cells in Graves' hyperthyroidism and ophthalmopathy.

The sample consisted of peripheral blood mononuclear cells (PBMCs), taken at new diagnosis, from a patient treated with antithyroid drugs. These receptor sequences come from a man in his late teens or twenties with Graves disease.

V usage is TRBV6-1 and J usage is TRBJ1-2, with 11 positions matching TRBD1. CDR1 is MNHNS and CDR2 is SASEGT in the germline V gene. This CDR3 is 15 amino acids long. V was pared by 3 bases and J by 3 bases, with 3 bases of the junction left unmatched. The CDR3 DNA sequence: TGTGCCAGCAGTGAGGGGACAGGGGGTTACTATGGCTACACCTTC. Its protein is CASSEGTGGYYGYTF.

This clonotype was detected many times. This chain links TRBV28 with TRBJ1-1, with D possibly matching TRBD1 (5 bases). The germline gives CDR1 MDHEN, CDR2 SYDVKM. The CDR3 sequence is 15 residues long. The germline V and J ends were trimmed by 4 bases and 3 bases, with 15 bases remaining between them. The CDR3 is CASSSPRGVDTEAFF. The CDR3, as DNA: TGTGCCAGCAGTTCCCCCCGAGGGGTCGACACTGAAGCTTTCTTT.

This clonotype was observed a few times. The CDR3 spells CATRLRDSSYNEQFF. The CDR3 nucleotides read TGTGCCACCCGGCTCAGGGATAGCTCCTACAATGAGCAGTTCTTC. The J gene is TRBJ2-1, the V gene TRBV12-3 or TRBV12-4; TRBD1 might be the D (5 bases). The V gene lost 10 bases and the J gene lost 0 bases, with 16 bases spanning the gap. The length of the CDR3 is 15 residues.

This clonotype was recorded many times. The J gene is TRBJ2-3, the V gene TRBV3-1; 7 nucleotides align to TRBD1. Germline CDR1 is LGHDT and CDR2 is YNNKEL (reference sequence). The CDR3 runs 15 residues. J was trimmed by 2 bases and V by 4 bases; bases with no gene match: 6. CDR3 sequence: CASSPTGRDTDTQYF. DNA for the CDR3: TGTGCCAGCAGCCCGACAGGGCGCGACACAGATACGCAGTATTTT.

The chain combines TRBV5-1 with TRBJ2-1; perhaps TRBD2 as D (5 bases). V lost 4 bases and J 6 bases, leaving 14 bases between the germline ends. From germline, CDR1 is SGHRS and CDR2 YFSETQ. The CDR3 runs to 14 residues. CDR3 residues: CASSPDWTGNEQFF. CDR3 DNA: TGCGCCAGCAGCCCGGACTGGACGGGCAATGAGCAGTTCTTC.

This clonotype has ten or more counts. This chain uses TRBV12-3 or TRBV12-4 with TRBJ2-2; D is perhaps TRBD1 (6 bases). There are 13 residues in the CDR3. V was cut by 4 bases and J by 6 bases, with 9 bases left in between. CDR3 residues: CASSSHRAGELFF. Written as DNA, the CDR3 is TGTGCCAGCAGTTCGCACAGGGCCGGGGAGCTGTTTTTT.

This clonotype was counted only a few times. The rearrangement links TRBV5-1 to TRBJ2-1; D is possibly TRBD1 (5 bases). V was trimmed by 0 bases and J by 0 bases, leaving 10 bases between them. The germline V gene encodes CDR1 SGHRS and CDR2 YFSETQ. This CDR3 is built from 16 residues. The CDR3 spells CASSLVQGYSYNEQFF. The CDR3 bases are TGCGCCAGCAGCTTGGTCCAGGGCTACTCCTACAATGAGCAGTTCTTC. The complete variable domain, with remaining parts taken from reference TRBV5-1 and TRBJ2-1, reads KAGVTQTPRYLIKTRGQQVTLSCSPISGHRSVSWYQQTPGQGLQFLFEYFSETQRNKGNFPGRFSGRQFSNSRSEMNVSTLELGDSALYLCASSLVQGYSYNEQFFGPGTRLTVL.

This clonotype came up many times. The chain recombines TRBV18 with TRBJ2-3; no firm D call. This CDR3 spans 13 amino acids. CDR1 and CDR2 from the germline V gene are KGHSH and LQKENI. V lost 6 bases and J 4 bases, leaving 11 bases between the germline ends. The CDR3 sequence: CASSPSRSDTQYF. CDR3 coding DNA: TGTGCCAGCTCCCCTTCAAGGTCAGATACGCAGTATTTT.

This clonotype was picked up a small number of times. The CDR3 bases are TGTGCCAGCAGTCGGGCCCCCTCCTACGAGCAGTACTTC. It is translated as CASSRAPSYEQYF. The rearrangement uses TRBV3-1 and TRBJ2-7; no firm D call. The CDR3 extends over 13 amino acids. Trimming shortened V by 6 bases and J by 0 bases, and 9 bases separated the two germline ends. Germline CDR1 is LGHDT and CDR2 is YNNKEL (reference sequence).

In its sample, this clonotype was seen a few times. V is TRBV29-1 and J is TRBJ2-7; 12 positions agree with TRBD2. V dropped 6 bases and J dropped 0; count of bases not matched to a gene: 6. Germline loops: CDR1 SQVTM, CDR2 ANQGSEA. The CDR3 is 15 residues long. CDR3 residues: CSVSLTSGSSYEQYF. CDR3 sequence (DNA): TGCAGCGTCTCACTGACTAGCGGGAGCTCCTACGAGCAGTACTTC.

The rearrangement links TRBV6-2 or TRBV6-3 to TRBJ2-1; 7 bases match TRBD1. With V trimmed by 2 bases and J by 2 bases, 0 bases remained unmatched. Germline loops: CDR1 MNHEY, CDR2 SVGEGT. The CDR3 loop spans 14 amino acids. In DNA, the CDR3 is TGTGCCAGCAGTTACGGGACAGCCTACAATGAGCAGTTCTTC. It codes for CASSYGTAYNEQFF.

This clonotype was counted at least ten times. This chain joins TRBV13 and TRBJ2-7; the match to TRBD1 covers 10 bases. The CDR3 has 14 residues. The V gene end was trimmed by 4 bases and the J gene end by 5 bases; junction bases not matched to a gene: 5. Germline V gene data show CDR1 as PRHDT and CDR2 as FYEKMQ (reference sequence). CDR3 DNA: TGTGCCAGCAGCTATACGACAGGGGGCCACGAGCAGTACTTC. Its translation is CASSYTTGGHEQYF.

This clonotype was detected many times. CDR3 amino acids: CASSYFRQSTEAFF. Written as DNA, the CDR3 is TGTGCCAGCAGTTACTTCCGGCAGTCCACTGAAGCTTTCTTT. The chain employs TRBV6-5 and TRBJ1-1; no definite D call. The germline CDR1 and CDR2 sequences are MNHEY and SVGAGI. The V and J ends lost 1 base and 4 bases respectively, with 10 bases between them. The CDR3 consists of 14 residues.

This clonotype was found a few times. This chain uses TRBV12-3 or TRBV12-4 with TRBJ1-5; D ambiguous. There are 12 residues in the CDR3. The germline V and J ends were trimmed by 3 bases and 6 bases, with 6 bases remaining between them. The CDR3 region has the DNA TGTGCCAGCAGTTTTATTGGTCAGCCCCAGCATTTT. As protein: CASSFIGQPQHF.

CDR3 in DNA: TGTGCCAGCCGTCGGGAGGGACTGAGTAATGAAAAACTGTTTTTT. Translation: CASRREGLSNEKLFF. The rearrangement joins TRBV2 to TRBJ1-4, with D possibly being TRBD1 (5 bases). V was pared by 8 bases and J by 4 bases, with 17 bases between. The CDR3 contains 15 residues. CDR1 SNHLY and CDR2 FYNNEI come from the germline V gene.

The chain employs TRBV30 and TRBJ2-7; 8 positions match TRBD2. CDR3 length equals 13 residues. From germline, CDR1 is GTSNPN and CDR2 SVGIG (reference sequence). V lost 1 base, J lost 6 bases, and 5 bases stayed unmatched. The CDR3 region is CAWSESGRSEQYF. The CDR3 coding sequence is TGTGCCTGGAGTGAGAGCGGGAGATCCGAGCAGTACTTC.

This clonotype was recorded a few times. The rearrangement uses TRBV20-1 and TRBJ2-1; perhaps TRBD1 as D (5 bases). Germline loops: CDR1 DFQATT, CDR2 SNEGSKA (reference sequence). This CDR3 is 14 amino acids long. Trimming cost V 0 bases and J 8 bases, with 14 bases left between them. This CDR3 is CSAREDGRGDEQFF. CDR3 DNA: TGCAGTGCTAGAGAGGACGGTAGGGGCGATGAGCAGTTCTTC.

This clonotype was picked up a small number of times. This sequence joins TRBV5-4 and TRBJ2-7, with D unresolved. Germline CDR1 is SGHNT and CDR2 is YYREEE (reference sequence). The CDR3 runs to 13 residues. Between the trimmed V and J ends, which lost 2 bases and 5 bases, there was a span of 11 bases. The CDR3 nucleotides are TGTGCCAGCAGCTTCGACGGGTCCCACGAGCAGTACTTC. As protein: CASSFDGSHEQYF.

This clonotype was found many times. J is TRBJ1-2 and V is TRBV3-1, with D possibly matching TRBD1 (5 bases). This CDR3 spans 12 amino acids. Trimming cost V 4 bases and J 2 bases, with 5 bases left between them. CDR1 and CDR2 (germline): LGHDT, YNNKEL (reference sequence). CDR3 sequence (DNA): TGTGCCAGCAGCCGGGACAACTATGGCTACACCTTC. Translation gives CASSRDNYGYTF. Complete variable domain (other parts from reference TRBV3-1 and TRBJ1-2): DTAVSQTPKYLVTQMGNDKSIKCEQNLGHDTMYWYKQDSKKFLKIMFSYNNKELIINETVPNRFSPKSPDKAHLNLHINSLELGDSAVYFCASSRDNYGYTFGSGTRLTVV.

This clonotype has ten or more counts. The genes are TRBV7-8 and TRBJ1-1, with D possibly matching TRBD1 (6 bases). CDR3 length: 12 amino acids. From germline, CDR1 is SGHVS and CDR2 FQNEAQ. Trimming cost V 5 bases and J 7 bases, with 11 bases left between them. The DNA for the CDR3 is TGTGCCAGCAGCCGAGACAGGCTTGAAGCTTTCTTT. Translation gives CASSRDRLEAFF.

The table lists this clonotype with a few counts. V gene TRBV28 combines with J gene TRBJ2-4; 8 positions agree with TRBD2. The CDR3 sequence is 13 residues long. V lost 6 bases, J lost 7 bases, and 5 bases stayed unmatched. Germline CDR1 MDHEN, CDR2 SYDVKM. The CDR3 DNA follows: TGTGCCAGCAGCTCGGGAGGGGAGAACATTCAGTACTTC. Residues: CASSSGGENIQYF.

This clonotype was recorded a few times. The chain carries TRBV27 and TRBJ1-4; 10 positions agree with TRBD1. V dropped 3 bases and J dropped 6; count of bases not matched to a gene: 7. CDR3 length: 16 residues. Germline V gene sequence: CDR1 MNHEY, CDR2 SMNVEV (reference sequence). The CDR3 loop is CASSLGTGDRYEKLFF. In DNA, the CDR3 is TGTGCCAGCAGTTTGGGGACAGGGGACCGGTATGAAAAACTGTTTTTT.

There are many counts of this clonotype. CDR3 loop: CASSLGQYNQPQHF. The CDR3 DNA sequence: TGTGCCAGCTCACTGGGACAGTACAATCAGCCCCAGCATTTT. V usage is TRBV18 and J usage is TRBJ1-5; the match to TRBD1 covers 7 bases. The trim removed 4 bases at V and 3 bases at J, leaving 3 bases unmatched. There are 14 residues in the CDR3. Germline V gene lookup returns CDR1 KGHSH and CDR2 LQKENI.

The J gene is TRBJ2-7, the V gene TRBV13; 9 bases map to TRBD1. The CDR3 is 18 amino acids. V shed 5 bases, J shed 1 base, and the junction held 15 bases outside the gene matches. Germline V gives CDR1 PRHDT, CDR2 FYEKMQ (reference sequence). CDR3: CASSGVGPDRGGSYEQYF. CDR3 DNA: TGTGCCAGCAGCGGGGTGGGGCCCGACAGGGGGGGATCCTACGAGCAGTACTTC. Drawing the rest from reference TRBV13 and TRBJ2-7, the complete variable domain is AAGVIQSPRHLIKEKRETATLKCYPIPRHDTVYWYQQGPGQDPQFLISFYEKMQSDKGSIPDRFSAQQFSDYHSELNMSSLELGDSALYFCASSGVGPDRGGSYEQYFGPGTRLTVT.

This sequence joins TRBV11-2 and TRBJ2-1; no definite D call. Trimming cost V 1 base and J 10 bases, with 11 bases left between them. The V gene's germline CDR1 is SGHAT and CDR2 FQNNGV. CDR3 length: 13 amino acids. CDR3 coding DNA: TGTGCCAGCAGCTTAGCTACGGGCCAAGAGCAGTTCTTC. The encoded protein is CASSLATGQEQFF. Together with reference TRBV11-2 and TRBJ2-1, the CDR3 gives the full variable domain: EAGVAQSPRYKIIEKRQSVAFWCNPISGHATLYWYQQILGQGPKLLIQFQNNGVVDDSQLPKDRFSAERLKGVDSTLKIQPAKLEDSAVYLCASSLATGQEQFFGPGTRLTVL.

The rearrangement links TRBV4-1 to TRBJ2-1; tentative D call: TRBD1 (7 bases). V shed 5 bases and J shed 5 bases, with 22 bases lying between them. CDR3 size: 17 residues. CDR1 is MGHRA and CDR2 is YSYEKL in the germline V gene. CDR3 residues: CASSIWRGDRGDNEQFF. CDR3 in DNA: TGCGCCAGCAGCATATGGAGGGGGGACAGAGGTGACAATGAGCAGTTCTTC.

The chain couples TRBV7-6 to TRBJ2-1; 12 nucleotides line up with TRBD2. Trimming cost V 5 bases and J 6 bases; bases outside gene matches: 14. The germline V gene has CDR1 SGHVS and CDR2 FNYEAQ. The CDR3 covers 18 residues. CDR3 region: CASSVRSASGRDSNEQFF. The CDR3 nucleotides read TGTGCCAGCAGCGTCCGGTCGGCTAGCGGGAGGGATTCCAATGAGCAGTTCTTC.

This clonotype was seen at least ten times. The rearrangement links TRBV12-3 or TRBV12-4 to TRBJ2-1; D ambiguous. V was shortened by 2 bases and J by 6 bases, with 11 bases between the two germline ends. The CDR3 length is 14 residues. The CDR3 bases are TGTGCCAGCAGTTTATTTAGCCTGGGCAATGAGCAGTTCTTC. It translates to CASSLFSLGNEQFF.